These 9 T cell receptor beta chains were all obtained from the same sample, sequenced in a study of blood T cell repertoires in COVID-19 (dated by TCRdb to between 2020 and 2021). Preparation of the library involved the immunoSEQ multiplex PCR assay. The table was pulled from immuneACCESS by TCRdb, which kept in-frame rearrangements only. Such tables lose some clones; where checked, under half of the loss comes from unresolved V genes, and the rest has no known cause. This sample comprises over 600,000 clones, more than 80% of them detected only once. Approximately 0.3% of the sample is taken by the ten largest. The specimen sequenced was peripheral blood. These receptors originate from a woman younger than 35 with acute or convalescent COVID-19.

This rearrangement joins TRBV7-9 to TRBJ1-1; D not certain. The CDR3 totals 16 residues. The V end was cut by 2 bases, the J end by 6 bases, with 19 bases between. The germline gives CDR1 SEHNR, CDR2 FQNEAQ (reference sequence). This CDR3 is CASSLSIEGTAAEAFF. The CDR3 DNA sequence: TGTGCCAGCAGCTTATCTATAGAGGGTACGGCCGCTGAAGCTTTCTTT. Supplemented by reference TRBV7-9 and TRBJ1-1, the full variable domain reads DTGVSQNPRHKITKRGQNVTFRCDPISEHNRLYWYRQTLGQGPEFLTYFQNEAQLEKSRLLSDRFSAERPKGSFSTLEIQRTEQGDSAMYLCASSLSIEGTAAEAFFGQGTRLTVV.

CDR3 loop: CASSFNNEQFF. Here the CDR3 DNA reads TGTGCCAGCAGTTTTAACAATGAGCAGTTCTTC. V gene TRBV28 combines with J gene TRBJ2-1; D is unclear. The CDR3 runs 11 residues. V lost 3 bases and J 5 bases, leaving 2 bases between the germline ends. Germline assignment: CDR1 MDHEN and CDR2 SYDVKM.

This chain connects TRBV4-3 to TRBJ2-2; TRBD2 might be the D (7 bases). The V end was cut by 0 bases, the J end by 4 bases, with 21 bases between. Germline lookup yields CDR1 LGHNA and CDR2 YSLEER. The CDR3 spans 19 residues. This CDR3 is CASSQDISGGGAGTGELFF. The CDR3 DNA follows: TGCGCCAGCAGCCAAGATATCAGTGGGGGGGGCGCGGGCACCGGGGAGCTGTTTTTT.

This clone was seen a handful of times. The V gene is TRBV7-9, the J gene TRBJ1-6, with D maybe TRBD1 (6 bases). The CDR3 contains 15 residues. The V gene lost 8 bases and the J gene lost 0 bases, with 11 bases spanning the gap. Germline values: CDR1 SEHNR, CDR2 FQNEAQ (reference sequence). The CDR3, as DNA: TGTGCCAGCGGGCAGGGGAGCTCCTATAATTCACCCCTCCACTTT. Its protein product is CASGQGSSYNSPLHF.

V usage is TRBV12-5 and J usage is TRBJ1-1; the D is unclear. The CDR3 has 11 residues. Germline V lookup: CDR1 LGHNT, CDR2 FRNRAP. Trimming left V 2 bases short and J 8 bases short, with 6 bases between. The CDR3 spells CASGLYSEAFF. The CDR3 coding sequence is TGTGCTAGTGGTTTGTATTCCGAAGCTTTCTTT.

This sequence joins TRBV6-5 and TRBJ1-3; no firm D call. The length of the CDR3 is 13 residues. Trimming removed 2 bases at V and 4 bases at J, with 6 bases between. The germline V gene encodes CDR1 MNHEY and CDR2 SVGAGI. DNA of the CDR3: TGTGCCAGCAGTTACGTCCCGGGAAACACCATATATTTT. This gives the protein CASSYVPGNTIYF.

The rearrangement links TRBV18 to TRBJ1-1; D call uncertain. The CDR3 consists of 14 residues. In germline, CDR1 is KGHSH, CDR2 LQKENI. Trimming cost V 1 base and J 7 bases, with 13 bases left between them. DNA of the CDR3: TGTGCCAGCTCACCACGCATCTTGGCGGTTGAAGCTTTCTTT. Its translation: CASSPRILAVEAFF. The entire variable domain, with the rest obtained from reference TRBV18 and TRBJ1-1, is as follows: NAGVMQNPRHLVRRRGQEARLRCSPMKGHSHVYWYRQLPEEGLKFMVYLQKENIIDESGMPKERFSAEFPKEGPSILRIQQVVRGDSAAYFCASSPRILAVEAFFGQGTRLTVV.

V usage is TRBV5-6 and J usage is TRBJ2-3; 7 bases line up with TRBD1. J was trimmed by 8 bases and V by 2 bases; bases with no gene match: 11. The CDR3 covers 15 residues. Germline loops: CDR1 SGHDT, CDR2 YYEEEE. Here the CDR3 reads CASSFTGVNKGTQYF. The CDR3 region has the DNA TGTGCCAGCAGCTTCACAGGGGTAAATAAGGGTACGCAGTATTTT.

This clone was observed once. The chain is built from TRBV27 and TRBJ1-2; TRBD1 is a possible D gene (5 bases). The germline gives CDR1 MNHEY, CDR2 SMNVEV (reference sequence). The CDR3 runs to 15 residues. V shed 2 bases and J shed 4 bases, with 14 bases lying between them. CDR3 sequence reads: CASSLLKGLGYGYTF. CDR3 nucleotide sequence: TGTGCCAGCAGTTTACTGAAGGGGTTGGGCTATGGCTACACCTTC.